This T cell receptor (beta chain) was recorded in a study of cytomegalovirus exposure and HLA in healthy donors (dated by TCRdb to 2016 to 2017). In terms of the full investigation: In an earlier analysis of approximately 500 of the donors, 250 to 350 Gb of sequence data and 120 million or so unique TCR beta sequences from 180 million or so T cells were reported. About 300 gigabases of sequencing data and roughly 90 million unique TCR sequences were included in an early release covering around 600 HLA-typed donors. Of the roughly 400 genotyped donors, approximately 80% fell in the genetic ancestry cluster associated with self-reported Caucasian donors. In a later genetic analysis, genome-wide SNP genotypes for 398 of the 666 donors were used, and that subset was treated as a discovery cohort. Among under 450 genotyped donors of the cohort, an average of 235,054 unique TCR beta nucleotide sequences were sequenced per donor, roughly 18% of them non-productive. Along with the approximately 700-subject first cohort, a separate validation cohort of over a hundred different subjects was used. Roughly five DR-DQ haplotypes were handled as single units for association and clustering because linkage in the cohort was strong. Alongside the repertoire data, information on donor age, sex, ethnicity and CMV serostatus was compiled. Rather than using new phenotypic data, the later analysis identified candidate immune exposures from TCR beta sequences and from how often those sequences occurred across donors. Class I and class II HLA loci were covered by the typing at four-digit resolution. To predict cytomegalovirus infection status, the study brought together high-throughput TCR immunosequencing, statistical association of individual TCRs with disease status, and machine learning. The number of donors typed differed by locus, with roughly 629-640 for A, B, C, DRB1 and DQB1, about 500 for DQA1, 600 to 610 for DPA1, and some 440 for DPB1. In a later analysis, previously published TCR beta repertoires from about 670 donors were re-analyzed and high-resolution HLA genotyping was added so that TCR occurrence patterns could be studied. The study was designed to test whether signatures of past pathogen exposure could be identified by cataloging public T cell receptors. The study profiled the T cell repertoires of 666 subjects by immunosequencing and related them to cytomegalovirus serostatus. All discovery cohort repertoires had been generated using a single sequencing platform. An earlier analysis of fewer than 700 of the donors applied high-throughput TCR beta sequencing to assess whether each TCR beta V gene segment acted as functional or pseudogenic. What the research found in general, with its limitations: Linkage disequilibrium might explain the correlated functional status among segregating V segments, but an unknown experimental factor could not be excluded. The 87-base-pair reads could not distinguish some IMGT-functional V segments, including TRBV6-2 and TRBV6-3, so those segments were excluded. In a later analysis, most CMV-associated TCR beta chains were found to appear HLA-restricted, with HLA associations seemingly driven largely by CMV exposure. When HLA alleles, especially DR and DQ, strongly co-occurred, TCR associations were difficult to assign to individual alleles. The presence/absence analyses assumed that sequencing depth was roughly uniform across donors, and that assumption may not be true. In a later analysis, several top co-occurrence clusters were reported to appear linked to parvovirus B19, influenza, CMV and Epstein-Barr virus. The only immune exposure information available for the cohort was CMV serostatus. While some public TCRs were present in many individuals, most TCR sequences turned up only very rarely across donors. A further reported finding was that TCR beta sequences accurately predicted the HLA-A and HLA-B alleles for most subjects in the first cohort. HLA typing was unavailable for some donors at each locus, so association tests used only the typed subset. In vitro tests confirmed that a few of the cytomegalovirus-associated TCR beta chains recognize cytomegalovirus antigens. A group of highly shared sequence variants was considered likely to be a technical artifact of the sequencing pipeline. In a later genetic analysis, a missense DCLRE1C variant was associated with V-gene and J-gene trimming of TCR beta chains, and the association was replicated in an independent cohort. An earlier analysis of around 540 of the donors showed that most TCR beta V segments appeared in productive rearrangements either about 87% or about 30% of the time, which broadly matched IMGT annotations. According to the authors, the approach could potentially be generalized to other disease states and immunological phenotypes. A later genetic analysis reported fewer N-insertions in productive TCRs among donors in an Asian-associated ancestry cluster than the roughly 690-donor mean. This cohort had only TCR beta chains sequenced, and the lack of alpha or paired-chain data limited which features could be detected. According to a later analysis, TCR association rates differed among HLA loci, with DRB1 alleles showing the most associated TCRs and HLA-C alleles showing the fewest. In a later analysis, around 17,000 TCR beta sequences were associated with specific HLA alleles at a false discovery rate of 0.05. Because counts were too low, 15 or so rarely observed V segments, including chromosome 9 orphons, were excluded from the earlier analysis of some 590 of the donors. The study gave a list of 150 to 200 TCR beta chains associated with cytomegalovirus. The classifier was reported to diagnose cytomegalovirus status with high specificity and sensitivity in both the original and validation cohorts. A later analysis found that HLA-associated TCR beta chains were more clonally expanded and had lower generation probabilities than equally common non-associated chains.

About this clone itself: No cognate antigen has been identified for it.

In total, about 650 healthy bone marrow donors made up the cohort. At the time of sampling, every cohort member was nominally healthy, though immune exposures that went unrecorded were likely present. The donor was CMV seronegative and was included in the group of several hundred seronegative cohort members. Each donor provided a peripheral blood sample, and peripheral blood mononuclear cells were used for TCR beta sequencing. Genomic DNA extraction from the blood cell samples was performed with the Qiagen DNeasy Blood Extraction Kit. The CDR3 starts with the cysteine, ends with the phenylalanine, and has 12 residues. The entry retains the CDR3 DNA only, 36 bases that are in frame from base 1. Taken from the germline V gene, the CDR1 and CDR2 loops are SQVTM and ANQGSEA. V is shortened by 4 bases, J by 5 bases, and the region joining them spans 12 bases. Library prep was done by the immunoSEQ multiplex PCR assay. The multiplex PCR relied on a mix of 60 forward primers for TCR Vbeta segments and 13 reverse primers for TCR Jbeta segments. Amplification of the CDR3 region of rearranged TCR beta genes was performed with a multiplex PCR assay on genomic DNA. The amplified TCR beta libraries were sequenced on the Illumina HiSeq System as 87-base-pair reads. On the authors' methods: Across the 670 or so repertoires, a later analysis counted tens of millions of unique TCR beta chains, roughly 11 million of which were shared by at least two donors. Raw reads were error-corrected and collapsed into unique sequences by a nearest-neighbor algorithm in which closely related sequences were merged to remove PCR and sequencing errors. To assign V, D and J gene segments, CDR3 sequences were aligned to IMGT reference sequences. For a sequence to be retained, a match of at least six nucleotides to both a V gene segment and a J gene segment was required. Rearrangements were called productive when the CDR3 lacked stop codons and stayed in frame with V and J; all others were non-productive. Following IMGT convention, CDR3 was defined as the stretch from the second conserved V-encoded cysteine up to the conserved J-encoded phenylalanine. Sequences without an unambiguous match to a single V gene segment were excluded from the earlier analysis of over 500 of the donors. An earlier analysis of a few hundred of the donors called V segments functional above 56.7% productive rearrangements and segregating when the between-donor standard deviation exceeded 5%. To diagnose cytomegalovirus status from the catalog of TCR beta chain sequences, a statistical classification framework was built. A later analysis assigned V and J genes by comparing TCR nucleotide sequences with IMGT/GENE-DB human TR gene sequences. The TCRdist pipeline was used in a later analysis to assign CDR3 sequences and most-parsimonious VDJ recombination scenarios. A later analysis defined each TCR beta chain by its CDR3 amino acid sequence plus V-gene family, and excluded reads lacking a unique V-gene family. As a way to deal with suspected cross-contamination and a sequencing artifact, a later analysis dropped 450 to 700 nucleotide sequences that were highly shared and had low generation probability. In a later analysis, a clonal expansion index for each public chain was calculated from normalized within-repertoire ranks of inferred template counts. In a later analysis, generation probabilities were computed with a VDJ recombination model fitted to out-of-frame rearrangements, and the resulting probabilities were checked against IGoR. Hypergeometric tests were used in a later analysis to score TCR-TCR, TCR-HLA and TCR-CMV co-occurrence, with a repertoire-size bias correction applied to the TCR pairs. False discovery rates were estimated in a later analysis by permuting HLA or CMV assignments 20 times. A later analysis grouped co-occurring TCRs with DBSCAN, adding TCRdist sequence similarity when clustering within HLA-allele-positive subsets. Repertoires with fewer than 30,000 or more than 120,000 public chains, plus five repertoires with anomalous nucleotide sharing, were excluded from co-occurrence clustering. Drawn from immuneACCESS, this table holds only the in-frame rearrangements with V and J called that TCRdb kept. Clones are partly lost; checked studies trace under half to an unresolved V gene and leave the rest unexplained. The V and J calls and clone size were taken over from that table, and D and trimming were inferred from the DNA. The data table for this sample lists about 47,000 clones. The ten largest clones take up about a sixth of the sample.

This sequence uses TRBV29-1 and TRBJ2-7; a tentative D match to TRBD1 spans 6 bases. This clonotype was sampled from a male donor in good health and CMV-seronegative. Sequencing was carried out using PBMCs. The nucleotide sequence is TGCAGCGTTGCAGGGGTGGTCCACGAGCAGTACTTC. Its translation is CSVAGVVHEQYF.